One sample yielded the 20 T cell receptor beta chains listed below, sequenced in a study of beta chain features in type 1 diabetes. The investigators reverse transcribed all of the isolated RNA, so they sequenced expressed TCRB transcripts. Clones were read by immunoSEQ multiplex PCR, and TCRdb kept only the in-frame ones, dropping some. Of about 110,000 clones in the sample, 40% were seen once. What was sequenced was stem cell memory CD4+ T cells from blood. The receptors come from a woman younger than 35 in good health.

This clone came up once. The chain employs TRBV7-3 and TRBJ2-2; 7 nucleotides line up with TRBD2. The ends lost 2 bases at V and 5 bases at J; junction bases unmatched: 8. In germline, CDR1 is SGHTA, CDR2 FQGTGA. The CDR3 has 16 residues. CDR3 loop: CASSLQGGVYTGELFF. CDR3 nucleotide sequence: TGTGCCAGCAGCTTACAGGGAGGGGTGTATACCGGGGAGCTGTTTTTT.

This clone was recorded a few times. One junction end disagrees with the germline gene, perhaps due to a read error. The rearrangement links TRBV29-1 to TRBJ2-1; 9 nucleotides match TRBD2. Germline CDR1 SQVTM, CDR2 ANQGSEA. This CDR3 comprises 11 residues. DNA of the CDR3: TGCAGCGTTGATCCTCGCGGGAGGGGGCTCTTC. This sequence encodes CSVDPRGRGLF.

V gene TRBV20-1 combines with J gene TRBJ2-4, with 7 positions matching TRBD1. CDR3 size: 11 residues. Trimming at V came to 6 bases and at J to 14 bases, leaving 10 bases not matched to a gene. Germline-derived CDR1 and CDR2 are DFQATT and SNEGSKA (reference sequence). CDR3 amino acids: CSAGLTGREYF. The CDR3 coding sequence is TGCAGTGCGGGATTGACAGGGCGGGAGTACTTC.

The chain couples TRBV5-1 to TRBJ2-4, with 8 bases fitting TRBD1. The germline V gene has CDR1 SGHRS and CDR2 YFSETQ. V gave up 4 bases and J gave up 2 bases; unmatched junction bases: 11. CDR3 length: 17 residues. CDR3 in amino acids: CASSLGQGAGSKNIQYF. The CDR3 DNA reads TGCGCCAGCAGCCTTGGGCAGGGGGCCGGATCCAAAAACATTCAGTACTTC.

This clone occurred a few times. The chain links TRBV11-2 to TRBJ2-5, with TRBD1 matching over 9 bases. The CDR3 contains 11 residues. The germline CDR1 and CDR2 sequences are SGHAT and FQNNGV. The V and J ends lost 4 bases and 13 bases, in that order; junction bases with no gene match: 4. The DNA for the CDR3 is TGTGCCAGCAGCTCCCCGGGACAGGGGTACTTC. Translation gives CASSSPGQGYF.

The chain joins TRBV6-5 to TRBJ1-3, with 7 bases identical to TRBD1. CDR1 and CDR2 from the germline V gene are MNHEY and SVGAGI. The CDR3 consists of 15 residues. With V trimmed by 2 bases and J by 8 bases, 9 bases remained unmatched. CDR3 amino acids: CASSYKGQPWDTIYF. CDR3 in DNA: TGTGCCAGCAGTTACAAGGGACAGCCTTGGGACACCATATATTTT.

In its sample, this clone was seen a few times. CDR3: CASSEFSGGTYQETQYF. DNA of the CDR3: TGTGCCAGCAGTGAATTCAGTGGGGGGACTTACCAAGAGACCCAGTACTTC. The chain combines TRBV25-1 with TRBJ2-5; the D gene is possibly TRBD2 (6 bases). CDR3 length: 17 amino acids. Germline V CDR1 and CDR2: MGHDK, SYGVNS. Trimming cost V 1 base and J 0 bases, with 15 bases left between them.

This clone has just a few counts. The rearrangement joins TRBV6-5 to TRBJ1-2, with D possibly matching TRBD1 (5 bases). The germline V and J ends were trimmed by 6 bases and 2 bases, with 7 bases remaining between them. The CDR3 sequence is 12 residues long. Germline assignment: CDR1 MNHEY and CDR2 SVGAGI. The CDR3 DNA reads as TGTGCCAGCAGGGGGGGGAACTATGGCTACACCTTC. It encodes CASRGGNYGYTF.

The J gene is TRBJ1-3, the V gene TRBV5-1; D possibly corresponds to TRBD1 (6 bases). V was shortened by 2 bases and J by 1 base, with 10 bases between the two germline ends. CDR1 is SGHRS, CDR2 YFSETQ, per germline. The CDR3 length is 15 residues. CDR3 in DNA: TGCGCCAGCAGCTTATCCGGACAGTCTGGAAACACCATATATTTT. This gives the protein CASSLSGQSGNTIYF.

The chain employs TRBV4-1 and TRBJ2-3, with TRBD2 matching 11 bases. CDR3 length: 19 residues. Trimming at V came to 3 bases and at J to 2 bases, leaving 13 bases not matched to a gene. The germline gives CDR1 MGHRA, CDR2 YSYEKL. In DNA, the CDR3 is TGCGCCAGCAGCCAGCAAAGGCGACTAGCGGGGTCTTCCACAGATACGCAGTATTTT. Translation: CASSQQRRLAGSSTDTQYF.

The chain carries TRBV30 and TRBJ2-7, with D maybe TRBD2 (5 bases). Germline V gene sequence: CDR1 GTSNPN, CDR2 SVGIG (reference sequence). There are 14 residues in the CDR3. V dropped 4 bases and J dropped 0 bases, with 13 bases sitting between them. CDR3 in amino acids: CAWKATGSSYEQYF. The CDR3 DNA is TGTGCCTGGAAGGCGACGGGAAGCTCCTACGAGCAGTACTTC.

The chain carries TRBV7-9 and TRBJ1-2; D possibly corresponds to TRBD1 (6 bases). Germline V lookup: CDR1 SEHNR, CDR2 FQNEAQ (reference sequence). This CDR3 spans 17 amino acids. V lost 4 bases to trimming and J lost 5 bases, with 23 bases between them. CDR3 sequence (DNA): TGTGCCAGCAGCTCCCCTAGCTACAGGGCGTATGAGTATGGCTACACCTTC. Protein product: CASSSPSYRAYEYGYTF. The full variable domain, in which reference TRBV7-9 and TRBJ1-2 provide the parts outside the CDR3, is DTGVSQNPRHKITKRGQNVTFRCDPISEHNRLYWYRQTLGQGPEFLTYFQNEAQLEKSRLLSDRFSAERPKGSFSTLEIQRTEQGDSAMYLCASSSPSYRAYEYGYTFGSGTRLTVV.

V usage is TRBV29-1 and J usage is TRBJ1-2, with 8 bases identical to TRBD1. V shed 6 bases and J 0 bases; nucleotides not matched to a gene: 6. This CDR3 has 14 residues. Germline loops: CDR1 SQVTM, CDR2 ANQGSEA. CDR3 residues: CSVMGTGTNYGYTF. CDR3 nucleotide sequence: TGCAGCGTCATGGGGACAGGAACTAACTATGGCTACACCTTC.

This clone appeared a few times. The rearrangement joins TRBV5-1 to TRBJ2-7; 12 bases fit TRBD1. J gave up 4 bases and V 4 bases, and 6 bases lay outside the gene matches. This CDR3 is 15 amino acids long. Germline assignment: CDR1 SGHRS and CDR2 YFSETQ. The CDR3 bases are TGCGCCAGCAGCAGGGGGACAGGGGGCGCGTACGAGCAGTACTTC. Residues: CASSRGTGGAYEQYF.

The chain joins TRBV6-6 to TRBJ2-7; tentative D call: TRBD1 (5 bases). Trimming left V 2 bases short and J 9 bases short, with 20 bases between. Germline assignment: CDR1 MNHNY and CDR2 SVGAGI (reference sequence). CDR3 length equals 15 residues. In DNA, the CDR3 is TGTGCCAGCAGTTACCTTCCAGGAGCCGATACAGGGCAGTACTTC. It is translated as CASSYLPGADTGQYF.

This clone was seen more than once but under ten times. This chain links TRBV2 with TRBJ1-5, with a tentative D call TRBD1 (6 bases). The CDR3 length is 17 residues. The germline V gene has CDR1 SNHLY and CDR2 FYNNEI. The V end was cut by 10 bases, the J end by 1 base, with 23 bases between. The CDR3 region is CAIKKGATGVSNQPQHF. As DNA, the CDR3 is TGTGCCATCAAAAAAGGGGCGACAGGTGTAAGCAATCAGCCCCAGCATTTT.

This clone is a singleton in its sample. The chain combines TRBV11-1 with TRBJ2-5; 7 bases align to TRBD1. The CDR3 consists of 15 residues. Germline V gene lookup returns CDR1 SGHAT and CDR2 FQDESV (reference sequence). V lost 5 bases and J lost 3; bases outside the gene matches: 9. The CDR3 loop reads CASSRQGIKKETQYF. For the CDR3, the DNA is TGTGCCAGCAGCAGACAGGGAATTAAGAAAGAGACCCAGTACTTC.

V gene TRBV18 combines with J gene TRBJ1-2, with D uncertain. The germline V and J ends were trimmed by 6 bases and 3 bases, with 11 bases remaining between them. The CDR3 sequence is 13 residues long. CDR1 and CDR2 (germline): KGHSH, LQKENI. CDR3 in amino acids: CASSEGVHYGYTF. The CDR3 DNA follows: TGTGCCAGCTCTGAGGGCGTGCACTATGGCTACACCTTC.

This clone was counted a single time. At one end, the junction sequence differs from germline, possibly due to a read error. The chain links TRBV29-1 to TRBJ1-1; 7 bases align to TRBD1. CDR1 is SQVTM, CDR2 ANQGSEA, per germline. The CDR3 contains 13 residues. In DNA, the CDR3 is TGCAGCGCAAACAGGGGCCTGAATACTGAAGCTTTCTTT. This gives the protein CSANRGLNTEAFF.

This clone came up a few times. The chain employs TRBV15 and TRBJ2-7; 11 nucleotides match TRBD2. V lost 8 bases and J lost 5; bases outside the gene matches: 17. CDR1 is LNHNV and CDR2 is YYDKDF in the germline V gene (reference sequence). This CDR3 spans 17 amino acids. The CDR3 coding sequence is TGTGCCACCGCCCCTCCCTGGGTAGCGGGAGGGCCCCACGAGCAGTACTTC. This translates into CATAPPWVAGGPHEQYF.